This T cell receptor beta chain originates from a study of T cell responses to AZD1222 COVID-19 vaccine. Study at large: Second-dose recipients at about 4 or about 12 weeks were treated as one pooled group.

Sequenced by immunoSEQ multiplex PCR; TCRdb stores in-frame clones only, minus some. The repertoire holds some 170,000 clones, roughly 91% seen once, with 1.5% to 2% in the top ten. Whole-study results and caveats: Spike-specific TCR breadth and depth both grew after two AZD1222 doses. Seropositivity was recorded at baseline in only a handful of AZD1222 recipients.

Remarks on this clone: As yet, its antigen is unknown.

V lost 1 base, J lost 3 bases, and 22 bases lay in between. Germline CDR1 SGHVS, CDR2 FNYEAQ. This CDR3 is built from 18 residues. The sample consisted of peripheral blood, taken on day 0 of AZD1222 vaccination. The TCR originated in an adult in good health. This chain connects TRBV7-6 to TRBJ2-7; possibly TRBD1 or TRBD2 for D (5 bases each). The CDR3 DNA reads TGTGCCAGCAGCTTAGTCGTGGGGACCGGGGTTCAGAGCTACGAGCAGTACTTC. It translates to CASSLVVGTGVQSYEQYF. Drawing the rest from reference TRBV7-6 and TRBJ2-7, the complete variable domain is GAGVSQSPRYKVTKRGQDVALRCDPISGHVSLYWYRQALGQGPEFLTYFNYEAQQDKSGLPNDRFSAERPEGSISTLTIQRTEQRDSAMYRCASSLVVGTGVQSYEQYFGPGTRLTVT.